The rows below give T cell receptor beta chains drawn from one sample of a study of read filtering for tumor transcriptome and immune sequencing. TCRdb used MiXCR to reprocess the reads, holding one entry per CDR3 protein. The sample holds roughly 82,000 distinct CDR3 sequences, roughly 12% seen once. The specimen was a population of CD138-negative cells sorted from bone marrow. The receptors come from a donor at least 40 years old with multiple myeloma. CDR3s include the opening cysteine and the closing phenylalanine or tryptophan. D genes are given only for firm matches. Only part of the rows carry a size: once, few, many, or a class if the clone is expanded.

NA	TRBV27	TRBJ2-5	many	TGTGCCAGCAGTACGTACAGGGCCGGTGGATTAGAGACCCAGTACTTC	CASSTYRAGGLETQYF
NA	TRBV20-1	TRBJ1-1	many	TGCAGTGCTAGACCCCATGTAGGGGGCACTGAAGCTTTCTTT	CSARPHVGGTEAFF
NA	TRBV7-3	TRBJ2-3	NA	TGTGCCAGCAGCCAAGGGGGTTCGAGCAGGGGCACAGATACGCAGTATTTT	CASSQGGSSRGTDTQYF
TRBD2	TRBV7-9	TRBJ2-1	few	TGTGCCAGCAGCTTGCCTAGCGGGAGGCGCAATGAGCAGTTCTTC	CASSLPSGRRNEQFF
NA	TRBV29-1	TRBJ2-7	few	TGCAGCGTTAGATCGACATCCTACGAGCAGTACTTC	CSVRSTSYEQYF
NA	TRBV28	TRBJ2-6	many	TGTGCCACCGGCGGGGGGGCCAACGTCCTGACTTTC	CATGGGANVLTF
TRBD1	TRBV11-3	TRBJ1-4	few	TGTGCCAGCAGCCCAACGGACAGGGTTGGTGAAAAACTGCTTTTT	CASSPTDRVGEKLLF
TRBD1	TRBV18	TRBJ2-6	many	TGTGCCAGCTCACCATACAGGGGGCCGGGGGCCAACGTCTTGACTTTC	CASSPYRGPGANVLTF
TRBD1	TRBV5-1	TRBJ2-6	few	TGCGCCAGCAGCGAGCAGGGGGTGGGGGCCAACGTCCTGACTTTC	CASSEQGVGANVLTF
TRBD1	TRBV18	TRBJ2-5	many	TGTGCCAGCTCACCCCAGAACAGGGGGCAGGAGACCCAGTACTTC	CASSPQNRGQETQYF
NA	TRBV28	TRBJ2-7	NA	TGTGCCAGCAGTTCCCCGCCCCCCATCCGCTCCTACGAGCAGTACTTC	CASSSPPPIRSYEQYF
NA	TRBV20-1	TRBJ2-3	many	TGCAGTGCCCGGCCCTCAACAACAGATACGCAGTATTTT	CSARPSTTDTQYF
NA	TRBV28	TRBJ2-5	once	TGTGCCAGCAGCCAAGGAGGGGCCCAAGAGACCCAGTACTTC	CASSQGGAQETQYF
NA	TRBV11-2	TRBJ2-1	few	TGTGCCAGCAGCTTAGGCGGTCGAGAGCAGTTCTTC	CASSLGGREQFF
NA	TRBV12-3/TRBV12-4	TRBJ1-4	many	TGTGCCAGCAGTCCTTACAGGGCCAGTAATGAAAAACTGTTTTTT	CASSPYRASNEKLFF
TRBD1	TRBV5-1	TRBJ1-1	many	TGCGCCAGCACACCGGGACAGGTTGGGAGCACTGAAGCTTTCTTT	CASTPGQVGSTEAFF
TRBD1	TRBV7-9	TRBJ2-1	many	TGTGCCAGCAGCTTGGAAGGGGGCAGTGAGCAGTTCTTC	CASSLEGGSEQFF
TRBD1	TRBV29-1	TRBJ1-2	many	TGCAGCGTTGACCGGGACAGAAAACTAGCTAACTATGGCTACACCTTC	CSVDRDRKLANYGYTF
NA	TRBV7-8	TRBJ2-1	many	TGTGCCAGCAGCCCTGGGCGGTACAATGAGCAGTTCTTC	CASSPGRYNEQFF
TRBD2	TRBV4-1	TRBJ2-7	many	TGCGCCAGCAGCCAAGTTTCTTCGGGAGGGCCGTACGAGCAGTACTTC	CASSQVSSGGPYEQYF
NA	TRBV12-3/TRBV12-4	TRBJ2-7	many	TGTGCCAGCAGTTTCTTTCAGGAGGATCCATCCTACGAGCAGTACTTC	CASSFFQEDPSYEQYF
NA	TRBV7-9	TRBJ1-1	many	TGTGCCAGCAGCTTAGAGGGGGTGAACACTGAAGCTTTCTTT	CASSLEGVNTEAFF
NA	TRBV20-1	TRBJ1-5	many	TGCAGTGCTAGAGCCGGGGGCAATCAGCCCCAGCATTTT	CSARAGGNQPQHF
TRBD1	TRBV5-1	TRBJ2-7	many	TGCGCCAGCAGCTCTCAAGGGACAGCCTACGAGCAGTACTTC	CASSSQGTAYEQYF
TRBD2	TRBV10-3	TRBJ2-1	many	TGTGCCATCAGTGGCGGACTAGCGGGAGGGCAAAATGAGCAGTTCTTC	CAISGGLAGGQNEQFF
NA	TRBV29-1	TRBJ2-7	many	TGCAGCGTTGATGGCGGGGCCTCCAGCTCCTACGAGCAGTACTTC	CSVDGGASSSYEQYF
NA	TRBV18	TRBJ2-1	many	TGTGCCAGCTCACCAATGACAGGCACCTACAATGAGCAGTTCTTC	CASSPMTGTYNEQFF
NA	TRBV6-5	TRBJ2-7	many	TGTGCCAGCAGAACACCTGGCGCTTCCTACGAGCAGTACTTC	CASRTPGASYEQYF
TRBD1	TRBV11-2	TRBJ2-7	many	TGTGCCAGCAGCTCAGGACAGGGGCACTACGAGCAGTACTTC	CASSSGQGHYEQYF
NA	TRBV4-1	TRBJ2-1	many	TGCGCCAGCAGCCAAGAGGGTATTCCCTACAATGAGCAGTTCTTC	CASSQEGIPYNEQFF
NA	TRBV7-9	TRBJ2-5	many	TGTGCCAGCATCCGGGGCAGCTTGGAGACCCAGTACTTC	CASIRGSLETQYF
TRBD2	TRBV20-1	TRBJ2-7	many	TGCAGTGCTAGAGATTCGGCTAGCGGGAGGTACGAGCAGTACTTC	CSARDSASGRYEQYF
TRBD2	TRBV20-1	TRBJ2-1	many	TGCGGTGCTAGATCCGGGGAGGGCCAGTATTCCTACAATGAGCAGTTCTTC	CGARSGEGQYSYNEQFF
TRBD2	TRBV29-1	TRBJ2-5	few	TGCAGCGTCGAACCCTTAGCGGGAGAGACCCAGTACTTC	CSVEPLAGETQYF
NA	TRBV2	TRBJ2-7	NA	TGTGCCAGCAGTGAAGAGGCGGGACCCTACGAGCAGTACTTC	CASSEEAGPYEQYF
NA	TRBV2	TRBJ1-1	few	TGTGCCAGCAGTGTGGCTCAGACCAATGAAGCTTTCTTT	CASSVAQTNEAFF
NA	TRBV10-3	TRBJ2-6	few	TGTGCCACACAAGCCGCTGGGGCCAACGCCCTGACTTTC	CATQAAGANALTF
TRBD1	TRBV7-9	TRBJ2-1	many	TGTGCCAGCAGCGGGACAGGGGGCGAGTACAATGAGCAGTTCTTC	CASSGTGGEYNEQFF
TRBD2	TRBV29-1	TRBJ2-1	many	TGCAGCGTTGGACATCTACGGGAGGGCTTGACAAATCACAATGAGCAGTTCTTC	CSVGHLREGLTNHNEQFF
NA	TRBV7-2	TRBJ2-1	many	TGTGCCAGCAGCTTAGGATTCGGGAGATCGGGAAATGAGCAGTTCTTC	CASSLGFGRSGNEQFF
TRBD1	TRBV7-9	TRBJ1-2	many	TGTGCCAGCAGCTTAGGCTACCCTCTAAATGCCGACAGGGGACATGGCTACACCTTC	CASSLGYPLNADRGHGYTF
NA	TRBV12-3/TRBV12-4	TRBJ2-5	many	TGTGCCAGCAGTTTAAGACTAGATTTCCAAGAGACCCAGTACTTC	CASSLRLDFQETQYF
NA	TRBV5-1	TRBJ2-1	many	TGCGCCAGCAGCTTGGCCCCCTTAACCACAGGGGGGGACAATGAGCAGTTCTTC	CASSLAPLTTGGDNEQFF
NA	TRBV5-5	TRBJ2-1	many	TGTGCCAGCAGCCCGACAACAACGTACAATGAGCAGTTCTTC	CASSPTTTYNEQFF
NA	TRBV7-9	TRBJ2-5	NA	TGTGCCAGCAGCTTAATCGCCGCCTTCCAAGAGGCCCAGTACTTC	CASSLIAAFQEAQYF
NA	TRBV29-1	TRBJ2-1	many	TGCAGCGTTGAGGGTTCTTTGTCTGAGCAGTTCTTC	CSVEGSLSEQFF
NA	TRBV6-8	TRBJ1-3	once	TGTGCCAGCAGTTACTCGACCGGAGACGCGGGAAACACCATATATTTT	CASSYSTGDAGNTIYF
NA	TRBV3-1	TRBJ1-1	many	TGTGCCAGCAGCCGATATCAGGGAAACACTGAAGCTTTCTTT	CASSRYQGNTEAFF
NA	TRBV25-1	TRBJ2-7	NA	TGTGCCAGCAGTGAAGTTGCTAACAGGGACGAGCAGTACTTC	CASSEVANRDEQYF
TRBD2	TRBV7-3	TRBJ2-2	many	TGTGCCAGCAGCCTAAGACTAGCGGGGAACACCGGGGAGCTGTTTTTT	CASSLRLAGNTGELFF
TRBD2	TRBV5-4	TRBJ2-1	many	TGTGCCAGCAGCTATCTAGCGGGAAGCTCCTACAATGAGCAGTTCTTC	CASSYLAGSSYNEQFF
TRBD1	TRBV5-1	TRBJ1-5	many	TGCGCCAGCAGCTTGGCGACAGGGGATCAGCCCCAGCATTTT	CASSLATGDQPQHF